A single sample gave rise to the 27 T cell receptor beta chains below, sequenced in a study of blood T cell repertoires in COVID-19. Some clones are missing from TCRdb's copy, which holds only in-frame ones; the method was immunoSEQ multiplex PCR. This repertoire shows approximately 210,000 clones, less than 90% found once; its top ten account for approximately 19%. The sequenced sample was peripheral blood. The receptors were gathered from a human donor in a cohort sampled during active COVID-19.

CDR3 sequence (DNA): TGTGCCAGCAGCCCCACCGGGACAGACTCTGGAAACACCATATATTTT. This encodes CASSPTGTDSGNTIYF. V gene TRBV3-1 (or the pseudogene TRBV3-2) combines with J gene TRBJ1-3; 7 bases map to TRBD1. Germline assignment: CDR1 LGHDT and CDR2 YNNKEL (reference sequence). The CDR3 extends over 16 amino acids. The trim removed 4 bases at V and 0 bases at J, leaving 6 bases unmatched.

The J gene is TRBJ2-7, the V gene TRBV4-2; the D is unclear. V lost 4 bases, J lost 2 bases, and 15 bases lay in between. The CDR3 has 15 amino acids. CDR1 and CDR2 (germline): LGHNA, YNFKEQ. The CDR3 loop reads CASSPDLPVTYEQYF. As DNA, the CDR3 is TGTGCCAGCAGCCCAGACTTACCGGTTACCTACGAGCAGTACTTC.

This chain connects TRBV12-3 or TRBV12-4 to TRBJ1-2; the D is unclear. V lost 5 bases, J lost 3 bases, and 7 bases lay in between. CDR3 size: 12 residues. The CDR3: CASSPRDYGYTF. The CDR3 coding sequence is TGTGCCAGCAGTCCGCGCGACTATGGCTACACCTTC.

The V and J genes are TRBV12-5 and TRBJ2-5; unclear D gene. Trimming took off 6 bases at V and 4 bases at J, with 12 bases between the two ends. In germline, CDR1 is LGHNT, CDR2 FRNRAP. The CDR3 runs 13 residues. The CDR3 loop reads CASGPGLPETQYF. CDR3 in DNA: TGTGCTAGTGGCCCAGGCCTCCCAGAGACCCAGTACTTC.

The rearrangement links TRBV5-6 to TRBJ1-2, with TRBD1 matching over 8 bases. CDR1 SGHDT and CDR2 YYEEEE come from the germline V gene. V trimming: 5 bases; J trimming: 8 bases; junction bases outside the gene matches: 8. CDR3 length equals 13 residues. The CDR3 loop is CASRADRAGGYTF. DNA for the CDR3: TGTGCCAGCAGGGCGGACAGGGCGGGCGGCTACACCTTC.

This sequence joins TRBV4-2 and TRBJ2-5; D is perhaps TRBD1 (6 bases). Trimming removed 5 bases at V and 5 bases at J, with 12 bases between. The germline V gene encodes CDR1 LGHNA and CDR2 YNFKEQ. This CDR3 has 13 residues. The CDR3 is CASSAFQGETQYF. Here the CDR3 DNA reads TGTGCCAGCAGCGCTTTCCAGGGGGAGACCCAGTACTTC.

The rearrangement uses TRBV5-6 and TRBJ1-3, with a weak D call TRBD1 (5 bases). The CDR3 runs 14 residues. V dropped 4 bases and J dropped 2 bases, with 10 bases sitting between them. Germline-derived CDR1 and CDR2 are SGHDT and YYEEEE. CDR3 sequence: CASSRLGAGNTIYF. In nucleotides, the CDR3 is TGTGCCAGCAGCCGTTTAGGGGCTGGAAACACCATATATTTT. The complete variable domain, with remaining parts taken from reference TRBV5-6 and TRBJ1-3, reads DAGVTQSPTHLIKTRGQQVTLRCSPKSGHDTVSWYQQALGQGPQFIFQYYEEEERQRGNFPDRFSGHQFPNYSSELNVNALLLGDSALYLCASSRLGAGNTIYFGEGSWLTVV.

The chain is built from TRBV14 and TRBJ2-7; 10 bases map to TRBD2. The CDR3 extends over 17 amino acids. Germline-derived CDR1 and CDR2 are SGHDN and FVKESK. V gave up 4 bases and J gave up 3 bases; unmatched junction bases: 12. CDR3 sequence (DNA): TGTGCCAGCAGCCTGATAGCGGGAGGAATCCCCCTCTACGAGCAGTACTTC. The encoded protein is CASSLIAGGIPLYEQYF. Filled out from reference TRBV14 and TRBJ2-7, the complete variable domain reads EAGVTQFPSHSVIEKGQTVTLRCDPISGHDNLYWYRRVMGKEIKFLLHFVKESKQDESGMPNNRFLAERTGGTYSTLKVQPAELEDSGVYFCASSLIAGGIPLYEQYFGPGTRLTVT.

The gene calls are TRBV18 and TRBJ2-2, with 7 bases matching TRBD2. Germline trimming cut 2 bases from V and 5 bases from J; bases unmatched to any gene: 8. The CDR3 covers 16 residues. Germline V gene data show CDR1 as KGHSH and CDR2 as LQKENI. This chain's CDR3 is CASSPTGPGGTGELFF. The CDR3 DNA sequence: TGTGCCAGCTCACCAACGGGGCCCGGGGGGACCGGGGAGCTGTTTTTT.

In DNA, the CDR3 is TGTGCCACCAGCAGCGCCGGACTGGGGAGAGGCTACACCTTC. Encoded protein: CATSSAGLGRGYTF. The chain has TRBV15 and TRBJ1-2; D not certain. The CDR3 sequence is 14 residues long. The germline gives CDR1 LNHNV, CDR2 YYDKDF (reference sequence). Trimming stripped 3 bases from V and 8 bases from J, with 16 bases between. The variable domain in full, with the rest retrieved from reference TRBV15 and TRBJ1-2, is DAMVIQNPRYQVTQFGKPVTLSCSQTLNHNVMYWYQQKSSQAPKLLFHYYDKDFNNEADTPDNFQSRRPNTSFCFLDIRSPGLGDTAMYLCATSSAGLGRGYTFGSGTRLTVV.

The table lists this clone with a few counts. The chain employs TRBV7-2 and TRBJ2-2; TRBD2 might be the D (6 bases). The germline CDR1 and CDR2 sequences are SGHTA and FQGNSA. The CDR3 spans 16 residues. Deletions cut 1 base from V and 4 bases from J, with 13 bases between. The CDR3 DNA sequence: TGTGCCAGCAGCTTAGTTGGGGGGTTTGGCACCGGGGAGCTGTTTTTT. Protein product: CASSLVGGFGTGELFF.

This chain connects TRBV27 to TRBJ1-5; no definite D call. This CDR3 has 12 amino acids. Between the trimmed V and J ends, which lost 5 bases and 9 bases, there was a span of 11 bases. CDR1 and CDR2 from the germline V gene are MNHEY and SMNVEV (reference sequence). CDR3 nucleotides: TGTGCCAGCAGTCCCCCGGGTGGGCCCCAGCATTTT. Translation gives CASSPPGGPQHF.

This chain joins TRBV6-1 and TRBJ2-7; D is unresolved. Germline V gives CDR1 MNHNS, CDR2 SASEGT. The CDR3 consists of 13 residues. The V end was cut by 0 bases, the J end by 7 bases, with 10 bases between. The chain's CDR3 is CASSEAALLEQYF. CDR3 DNA: TGTGCCAGCAGTGAAGCAGCCCTGCTGGAGCAGTACTTC.

Notes on this clone: Other DNA sequences within the sample encode an identical CDR3. V is TRBV19 and J is TRBJ1-1, with D possibly TRBD1 on 6 matching bases. Germline assignment: CDR1 LNHDA and CDR2 SQIVND (reference sequence). The ends were cut back, 4 bases at V and 0 bases at J, with 9 bases in the middle. This CDR3 is built from 14 residues. CDR3 sequence reads: CASSRQVLNTEAFF. In DNA, the CDR3 is TGTGCCAGTAGTAGACAGGTCTTGAACACTGAAGCTTTCTTT.

CDR3 DNA sequence: TGTGCCAGTAGTATCGTAGGGAGTGCAAAACTGTTTTTT. It yields the protein CASSIVGSAKLFF. The genes are TRBV19 and TRBJ1-4; no definite D call. V gave up 3 bases and J gave up 10 bases, with 12 bases separating them. The CDR3 covers 13 residues. CDR1 LNHDA and CDR2 SQIVND come from the germline V gene (reference sequence).

CDR3: CASSQDGADSYEQYF. CDR3 DNA sequence: TGTGCCAGCAGCCAAGATGGGGCAGACTCCTACGAGCAGTACTTC. The chain joins TRBV4-2 to TRBJ2-7; maybe TRBD1 (5 bases). The V end lost 0 bases, the J end lost 0 bases, and 9 bases lay between the germline ends. This CDR3 has 15 amino acids. Looked up from germline, CDR1 is LGHNA and CDR2 is YNFKEQ.

The rearrangement links TRBV12-1 to TRBJ2-3; no check of the table's D call, TRBD2, against the DNA was made. TRBV12-1 is flagged as a pseudogene. This CDR3 is 16 amino acids long. The CDR3 region is CASSLGTSGDTDTQYF. CDR3 coding DNA: TGTGCCAGCAGCCTTGGGACTAGCGGGGACACAGATACGCAGTATTTT.

This chain connects TRBV9 to TRBJ1-4; 9 bases are a match to TRBD1. In germline, CDR1 is SGDLS, CDR2 YYNGEE. This CDR3 has 16 amino acids. V shed 3 bases, J shed 6 bases, and the junction held 9 bases outside the gene matches. The CDR3 nucleotides are TGTGCCAGCAGCGGAGGGATTAGGACAGGGGATGAAAAACTGTTTTTT. Protein product: CASSGGIRTGDEKLFF.

V usage is TRBV28 and J usage is TRBJ1-5; D ambiguous. The CDR3 runs to 15 residues. Germline V CDR1 and CDR2: MDHEN, SYDVKM. Trimming shortened V by 5 bases and J by 4 bases, and 15 bases separated the two germline ends. The CDR3 coding sequence is TGTGCCAGCAGTCTATCGACTACGTGGAATCAGCCCCAGCATTTT. This codes for CASSLSTTWNQPQHF.

This clone was detected only a few times. The chain carries TRBV4-1 and TRBJ2-3; D might be TRBD2 (7 bases). The CDR3 is 16 amino acids. The V end was cut by 6 bases, the J end by 2 bases, with 18 bases between. The germline V gene has CDR1 MGHRA and CDR2 YSYEKL. The CDR3 sequence: CASRGRGAHHTDTQYF. The CDR3 DNA reads TGCGCCAGCAGGGGACGGGGGGCCCACCACACAGATACGCAGTATTTT.

J is TRBJ1-2 and V is TRBV18; possibly TRBD1 for D (6 bases). Germline V CDR1 and CDR2: KGHSH, LQKENI. V was clipped by 3 bases and J by 7 bases, with 12 bases between them. The CDR3 contains 13 residues. Here the CDR3 DNA reads TGTGCCAGCTCACCGGGGGGGGCGACTGGCTACACCTTC. Its protein product is CASSPGGATGYTF.

The rearrangement joins TRBV25-1 to TRBJ2-3, with a tentative D call TRBD2 (5 bases). The CDR3 totals 15 residues. Trimming took 3 bases from V and 8 from J, leaving 18 bases between them. The germline V gene has CDR1 MGHDK and CDR2 SYGVNS. The CDR3 DNA reads as TGTGCCAGCAGTGATAGGACTTATATTTCGGCTACGCAGTATTTT. It codes for CASSDRTYISATQYF. Supplemented by reference TRBV25-1 and TRBJ2-3, the full variable domain reads EADIYQTPRYLVIGTGKKITLECSQTMGHDKMYWYQQDPGMELHLIHYSYGVNSTEKGDLSSESTVSRIRTEHFPLTLESARPSHTSQYLCASSDRTYISATQYFGPGTRLTVL.

This sequence joins TRBV5-1 and TRBJ2-5, with a weak D call TRBD1 (5 bases). Trimming took 1 base from V and 3 from J, leaving 7 bases between them. Germline CDR1 SGHRS, CDR2 YFSETQ. This CDR3 spans 13 amino acids. CDR3 in amino acids: CASSLFREETQYF. The CDR3 DNA reads TGCGCCAGCAGCTTGTTCAGGGAAGAGACCCAGTACTTC.

The V gene is TRBV5-1, the J gene TRBJ2-6; 7 bases map to TRBD2. Germline CDR1 is SGHRS and CDR2 is YFSETQ. CDR3 length: 17 residues. Trimming at V came to 1 base and at J to 0 bases, leaving 4 bases not matched to a gene. Here the CDR3 reads CASSLLSGGSGANVLTF. The CDR3 DNA follows: TGCGCCAGCAGCTTGTTGTCGGGAGGCTCTGGGGCCAACGTCCTGACTTTC.

The chain joins TRBV2 to TRBJ2-2; D is perhaps TRBD2 (5 bases). Germline V gene data show CDR1 as SNHLY and CDR2 as FYNNEI. Trimming removed 3 bases at V and 0 bases at J, with 8 bases between. The CDR3 covers 15 residues. CDR3 protein: CASSERESNTGELFF. The DNA of the CDR3 is TGTGCCAGCAGTGAGAGGGAGTCGAACACCGGGGAGCTGTTTTTT.

This clone showed up just a few times. The genes are TRBV24-1 and TRBJ1-1; D gene uncertain. This CDR3 contains 12 residues. V was cut by 0 bases and J by 10 bases, with 8 bases left in between. Germline V lookup: CDR1 KGHDR, CDR2 SFDVKD. CDR3 DNA sequence: TGTGCCACCAGTGATTTGCAAGGCGGAGCTTTCTTT. Amino acid sequence: CATSDLQGGAFF.

The rearrangement links TRBV28 to TRBJ2-2; unclear D gene. Trimming took 8 bases from V and 6 from J, leaving 22 bases between them. CDR1 is MDHEN and CDR2 is SYDVKM in the germline V gene. This CDR3 region has 16 residues. In nucleotides, the CDR3 is TGTGCCAGCGAACTCTCCGGCCAGGCTGAACCCGGGGAGCTGTTTTTT. As protein: CASELSGQAEPGELFF.